Following are 9 T cell receptor beta chains from one sample sequenced in a study of T cell clonality in common variable immunodeficiency. TCRdb's copy holds only in-frame clones and misses some; the assay was immunoSEQ multiplex PCR. The profile covers around 57,000 clones, none occurring a single time. Input material: peripheral blood mononuclear cells. The receptors here all came from a person aged 18 to 75 in good health.

This clone has at least ten counts. The read halts 3 residues ahead of the CDR3 end, with the missing end drawn from the germline J gene. The J gene is TRBJ2-5, the V gene TRBV20-1; maybe TRBD2 (6 bases). The CDR3 totals 15 residues. The germline CDR1 and CDR2 sequences are DFQATT and SNEGSKA (reference sequence). Deletions cut 0 bases from V and 5 bases from J, with 16 bases between. CDR3 protein: CSARDLVLAGETQYF. The CDR3 DNA, read in part, is TGCAGTGCTAGAGATCTCGTTCTGGCGGGGGAGACC.

This clone was detected ten times or more. The observed sequence ends 3 residues before the CDR3 terminus, with the missing tail filled in from the germline J gene. The chain is built from TRBV5-1 and TRBJ1-1, with 8 bases lining up with TRBD1. The CDR3 consists of 15 residues. With 4 bases clipped from V and 5 bases from J, the junction kept 10 bases outside the gene matches. Germline V gene lookup returns CDR1 SGHRS and CDR2 YFSETQ. The CDR3 bases that were read are TGCGCCAGCAGCCCTGGACAGGGATGGGGGACTGAA. Protein sequence: CASSPGQGWGTE. The whole CDR3 sequence reads CASSPGQGWGTEAFF.

This clone was observed at least ten times. Read data end 3 residues before the CDR3 end; the end is taken from the germline J gene. The chain recombines TRBV30 with TRBJ2-1, with 9 bases lining up with TRBD2. The CDR3 runs to 14 residues. The V gene end was trimmed by 2 bases and the J gene end by 2 bases; junction bases not matched to a gene: 1. The germline CDR1 and CDR2 sequences are GTSNPN and SVGIG (reference sequence). CDR3 region: CAWSSGRTYNEQFF. The sequenced part of the CDR3 DNA is TGTGCCTGGAGTAGCGGGAGGACCTACAATGAG.

This clone was seen at least ten times. The read ends 3 residues early relative to the CDR3; the germline J gene fills the gap. The chain employs TRBV5-5 and TRBJ2-7, with D maybe TRBD1 (6 bases). The CDR3 is 15 amino acids. Germline V gene sequence: CDR1 SGHKS, CDR2 YYEKEE (reference sequence). Trimming stripped 0 bases from V and 5 bases from J, with 15 bases between. CDR3 sequence reads: CASSLVRTAFHEQYF. Incomplete CDR3 DNA: TGTGCCAGCAGCTTGGTAAGGACAGCCTTCCACGAG.

This clone has a count of ten or more. The CDR3 is cut off 3 residues early in the read; its end comes from the germline J gene. This chain joins TRBV5-1 and TRBJ2-5; 8 nucleotides align to TRBD1. J lost 5 bases, V lost 0 bases, and 6 bases had no gene match. The length of the CDR3 is 15 residues. Germline V gives CDR1 SGHRS, CDR2 YFSETQ. The covered CDR3 bases are TGCGCCAGCAGCTTGGGCCAGGGGGCAGGGGAGACC. Amino acids: CASSLGQGAGET. The full CDR3 is CASSLGQGAGETQYF.

This clone was detected a few times. The sequenced fragment ends 3 residues before the CDR3 boundary, so the rest is inferred from the germline J gene. This chain links TRBV7-2 with TRBJ2-3, with 8 bases lining up with TRBD1. The CDR3 sequence is 17 residues long. The germline V gene has CDR1 SGHTA and CDR2 FQGNSA. The trim removed 0 bases at V and 5 bases at J, leaving 10 bases unmatched. The sequenced CDR3 bases are TGTGCCAGCAGCTTAGCCGCCGACAGGGGTGTCGGAGATACG. Amino acid sequence: CASSLAADRGVGDT. The entire CDR3 reads CASSLAADRGVGDTQYF.

This clone showed up many times. CDR3 sequence: CASSSNVAVQETQYF. The DNA read from the CDR3 is TGTGCCAGCAGCTCCAATGTGGCAGTCCAAGAGACC. This chain connects TRBV7-2 to TRBJ2-5; D unresolved. The read stops 3 residues short of the end of the CDR3; the missing end is completed from the germline J gene. The CDR3 contains 15 residues. Germline CDR1 is SGHTA and CDR2 is FQGNSA. Trimming shortened V by 4 bases and J by 1 base, and 13 bases separated the two germline ends.

This clone has at least ten counts. Read coverage stops 3 residues before the CDR3 terminus; the germline J gene supplies the remainder. J is TRBJ2-3 and V is TRBV5-1; D gene ambiguous. This CDR3 comprises 14 residues. Trimming pared 0 bases from V and 0 bases from J, leaving 5 bases between. Germline V gene sequence: CDR1 SGHRS, CDR2 YFSETQ. The DNA read from the CDR3 is TGCGCCAGCAGCTTGGTCAGTAGCACAGATACG. This sequence encodes CASSLVSSTDT. The CDR3 in full is CASSLVSSTDTQYF.

There are many counts of this clone. CDR3 DNA, as far as it was read: TGCGCCAGCAGCTTAGGTAGCGGGAGGGTTGGATTAGCCAAAAACATT. This codes for CASSLGSGRVGLAKNI. The whole CDR3 protein reads CASSLGSGRVGLAKNIQYF. The chain links TRBV5-1 to TRBJ2-4; 11 bases fit TRBD2. The read terminates 3 residues before the CDR3 end, so the remaining end is supplied by the germline J gene. Germline-derived CDR1 and CDR2 are SGHRS and YFSETQ. V trimming: 2 bases; J trimming: 0 bases; junction bases outside the gene matches: 10. CDR3 size: 19 residues.